Below are 19 T cell receptor beta chains sequenced from a single sample in a study of blood T cell repertoires in COVID-19. TCRdb's copy holds only in-frame clones and misses some; the assay was immunoSEQ multiplex PCR. The table records approximately 110,000 clones, more than 80% of them present only once. Sequencing was done on a sample of peripheral blood. These receptors came from a woman of 80 years or more with COVID-19, enrolled during active disease.

The rearrangement uses TRBV6-5 and TRBJ2-1; 11 bases map to TRBD1. This CDR3 region has 15 residues. V lost 11 bases, J lost 10 bases, and 16 bases stayed unmatched. Germline assignment: CDR1 MNHEY and CDR2 SVGAGI. CDR3 amino acids: CAGGQGAGRGEEQFF. The CDR3 DNA reads as TGTGCCGGCGGACAGGGGGCCGGGCGGGGGGAGGAGCAGTTCTTC.

This chain connects TRBV4-3 to TRBJ2-1; TRBD2 matches 9 bases. The CDR3 is 14 amino acids. Per the germline V gene, CDR1 is LGHNA and CDR2 is YSLEER. V trimming: 4 bases; J trimming: 9 bases; junction bases outside the gene matches: 7. CDR3 in amino acids: CASSPGLAGGEQFF. CDR3 DNA: TGCGCCAGCAGCCCGGGACTAGCCGGTGGTGAGCAGTTCTTC.

This clone was observed a handful of times. The rearrangement links TRBV7-2 to TRBJ1-4; D is unresolved. V shed 1 base and J shed 7 bases, with 4 bases lying between them. Germline CDR1 SGHTA, CDR2 FQGNSA. The CDR3 has 12 residues. CDR3 nucleotides: TGTGCCAGCAGCTTAGGGCCTGAAAAACTGTTTTTT. This sequence encodes CASSLGPEKLFF.

The V call is TRBV14, the J call TRBJ1-1; D is undetermined. Germline V gives CDR1 SGHDN, CDR2 FVKESK. CDR3 length equals 14 residues. With 0 bases removed from V and 5 bases from J, the gap between germline ends came to 10 bases. The DNA of the CDR3 is TGTGCCAGCAGCCAAGAAGTGGGAGGAACTGAAGCTTTCTTT. Its translation is CASSQEVGGTEAFF.

The genes are TRBV24-1 and TRBJ1-2; D may be TRBD1 (5 bases). V lost 10 bases and J 14 bases, leaving 19 bases between the germline ends. Germline CDR1 reads KGHDR; CDR2 reads SFDVKD. This CDR3 has 11 residues. This CDR3 reads CATGLWGGLTF. As DNA, the CDR3 is TGTGCCACGGGCCTGTGGGGGGGGTTAACCTTC.

This chain links TRBV10-3 with TRBJ2-2; no clear D gene. This CDR3 has 17 amino acids. Germline values: CDR1 ENHRY, CDR2 SYGVKD. V lost 1 base and J 1 base, leaving 13 bases between the germline ends. This CDR3 is CAISEFRGLENTGELFF. In DNA form, the CDR3 reads TGTGCCATCAGTGAGTTTCGAGGCCTAGAGAACACCGGGGAGCTGTTTTTT.

This chain connects TRBV5-4 to TRBJ1-2, with a weak D call TRBD1 (6 bases). The V gene lost 4 bases and the J gene lost 6 bases, with 10 bases spanning the gap. The germline V gene has CDR1 SGHNT and CDR2 YYREEE (reference sequence). This CDR3 region has 12 residues. The CDR3 sequence: CASSPTGHGYTF. The CDR3 DNA follows: TGTGCCAGCAGCCCAACAGGGCATGGCTACACCTTC.

The rearrangement links TRBV5-1 to TRBJ1-6, with TRBD1 matching over 8 bases. Germline V gene lookup returns CDR1 SGHRS and CDR2 YFSETQ. CDR3 length: 13 residues. J was trimmed by 7 bases and V by 5 bases; bases with no gene match: 2. The CDR3 nucleotides are TGCGCCAGCAGTGGGGACAGGAATTCACCCCTCCACTTT. This gives the protein CASSGDRNSPLHF.

This clone was picked up a small number of times. This chain connects TRBV14 to TRBJ1-2; D not certain. V shed 1 base and J shed 7 bases, with 7 bases lying between them. The CDR3 extends over 12 amino acids. Germline-derived CDR1 and CDR2 are SGHDN and FVKESK. The CDR3 coding sequence is TGTGCCAGCAGCCAAGGCTCTATTGGCTACACCTTC. Amino acids: CASSQGSIGYTF.

This clone was seen once. The V gene is TRBV21-1, the J gene TRBJ1-5. TRBV21-1 is a recognized pseudogene. This CDR3 region has 20 residues. Here the CDR3 reads CASSPSSQEFSYYSNQPQHF. The CDR3 nucleotides are TGTGCCAGCAGCCCCTCGAGCCAAGAATTCTCCTATTATAGCAATCAGCCCCAGCATTTT.

The CDR3 region has the DNA TGTGCCAGCAGTTCCCAGAGAGGGAAAAGGAACACTGAAGCTTTCTTT. Encoded protein: CASSSQRGKRNTEAFF. V gene TRBV28 combines with J gene TRBJ1-1; the D is unclear. The CDR3 spans 16 residues. The germline V gene encodes CDR1 MDHEN and CDR2 SYDVKM. The V gene lost 4 bases and the J gene lost 1 base, with 16 bases spanning the gap.

The rearrangement uses TRBV2 and TRBJ2-5; no clear D. V dropped 1 base and J dropped 4 bases, with 7 bases sitting between them. Germline V gene sequence: CDR1 SNHLY, CDR2 FYNNEI. The CDR3 has 13 residues. The CDR3 spells CASSEGQAETQYF. CDR3 nucleotide sequence: TGTGCCAGCAGTGAAGGGCAGGCAGAGACCCAGTACTTC.

The gene calls are TRBV6-2 or TRBV6-3 and TRBJ2-1, with 10 nucleotides matching TRBD2. In germline, CDR1 is MNHEY, CDR2 SVGEGT. This CDR3 spans 17 amino acids. V lost 6 bases, J lost 0 bases, and 8 bases stayed unmatched. CDR3 DNA: TGTGCCAGCAGCTCGATTAGCGGGAGGACCTCCTACAATGAGCAGTTCTTC. This gives the protein CASSSISGRTSYNEQFF.

The gene calls are TRBV19 and TRBJ1-5; 8 bases match TRBD1. In germline, CDR1 is LNHDA, CDR2 SQIVND (reference sequence). The V gene end was trimmed by 10 bases and the J gene end by 0 bases; junction bases not matched to a gene: 8. The CDR3 spans 15 residues. The CDR3 loop reads CATTTGGPSNQPQHF. The CDR3 nucleotides are TGTGCCACCACAACAGGGGGACCTAGCAATCAGCCCCAGCATTTT.

This chain connects TRBV12-3 or TRBV12-4 to TRBJ1-2, with TRBD1 identical over 9 bases. This CDR3 has 13 amino acids. Trimming at V came to 7 bases and at J to 6 bases, leaving 6 bases not matched to a gene. This chain's CDR3 is CASNPGTGHGYTF. CDR3 in DNA: TGTGCCAGCAATCCCGGGACAGGGCATGGCTACACCTTC.

This rearrangement joins TRBV18 to TRBJ1-3; weak D call: TRBD1 (6 bases). The CDR3 loop spans 16 amino acids. V gave up 0 bases and J gave up 2 bases, with 11 bases separating them. Germline V gives CDR1 KGHSH, CDR2 LQKENI. The CDR3: CASSPPTGLAGNTIYF. The CDR3 DNA sequence: TGTGCCAGCTCACCACCGACAGGCTTGGCTGGAAACACCATATATTTT.

The CDR3: CASKVGVMNTEAFF. CDR3 in DNA: TGCGCCAGCAAAGTAGGGGTCATGAACACTGAAGCTTTCTTT. The chain joins TRBV5-1 to TRBJ1-1; a weak D match, TRBD1 (5 bases). CDR3 length: 14 amino acids. Trimming shortened V by 6 bases and J by 0 bases, and 12 bases separated the two germline ends. CDR1 and CDR2 from the germline V gene are SGHRS and YFSETQ.

This sequence joins TRBV7-9 and TRBJ1-1, with D tentatively TRBD1 (5 bases). The CDR3 totals 14 residues. CDR1 and CDR2 from the germline V gene are SEHNR and FQNEAQ (reference sequence). Between the trimmed V and J ends, which lost 2 bases and 8 bases, there was a span of 15 bases. The CDR3 protein is CASSLSIPAGEAFF. DNA of the CDR3: TGTGCCAGCAGCTTATCTATACCGGCAGGGGAAGCTTTCTTT.

This rearrangement joins TRBV3-1 (or the pseudogene TRBV3-2) to TRBJ2-1; 8 nucleotides align to TRBD2. Germline trimming cut 3 bases from V and 5 bases from J; bases unmatched to any gene: 9. Germline V lookup: CDR1 LGHDT, CDR2 YNNKEL (reference sequence). The CDR3 covers 16 residues. The CDR3 coding sequence is TGTGCCAGCAGCCAGTTAGCGGGGCGGGGTCACAATGAGCAGTTCTTC. It yields the protein CASSQLAGRGHNEQFF.